This TCR beta chain came from a study of read filtering for tumor transcriptome and immune sequencing (TCRdb year 2020). About the full investigation: The cohort was composed of some 16 male and roughly 13 female patients, with a mean age of approximately 66 years and an age range of roughly 40 to 90. The study compared TCR repertoires from targeted immune repertoire sequencing and bulk whole-transcriptome sequencing run on the same bone marrow samples. By revised international staging, roughly 8 patients were R-ISS I, 16 were R-ISS II and roughly 7 were R-ISS III. Whole-transcriptome libraries were prepared with the TruSeq RNA Access Library Prep Kit after DNase treatment. Per sample, about 4.05 to 10.27 million TCR-region mapped reads were obtained with IR-seq, compared with only roughly 80 to 1273 with RNA-seq. One of the main goals was to work out a read-filtering strategy for immune repertoire data, in particular whether clonotypes backed by only a single read should be removed. Here is what the overall study found, with its caveats: The sorted CD138-negative fraction was composed of a mixed bone marrow immune population rather than of purified T cells. Clonotypes were captured by IR-seq at much higher depth and more reliably than by RNA-seq, and smaller IR-seq throughput was sufficient for identification of most shared clonotypes. In IR-seq, around four fifths of clonotypes but roughly 4% of total reads were represented by single-read clonotypes, whereas in RNA-seq, about 76% of clonotypes and almost 45% of reads were represented by single-read clonotypes. The correlation between IR-seq and RNA-seq shared clonotype proportions rose when single-read clonotypes were removed.

From its cysteine to its phenylalanine, the CDR3 spans 12 amino acids. The CDR3 DNA has 36 bases and is translated from base 1. Sequences KGHSH (CDR1) and LQKENI (CDR2) are obtained from the germline V gene. Trimming removed 4 bases from V and 5 bases from J, leaving 7 bases between the germline ends. TCR libraries were built from approximately 400 ng RNA with the Immunoverse kit, using molecular barcoded adaptors covering alpha/delta and beta/gamma chains. TCR library preparation was performed with the same RNA that was used for transcriptome sequencing. An Illumina HiSeq 4000 with 2 x 150 cycles was used to sequence the TCR libraries. In the original analysis: TCR reads were aligned to human V, D, J and C references and assembled into CDR3 clonotypes with MiXCR, including quality filtering and error correction. The tcR package in R was used to analyze clonotype counts and gene usage diversity. For inspection of raw mapping reads, RNA-seq reads were mapped by STAR aligner version 2.5.3a onto GRCh37 of the human genome. To test how sequencing depth affects detected clonotypes, IR-seq fastq files were randomly downsampled with Seqtk 1.3. TCRdb took the public reads, trimmed them with fastp at Q25, ran MiXCR for clone calling and kept in-frame beta chains. Every distinct CDR3 protein forms one entry, paired with its most common genes and DNA. TCRdb's processing, not the authors', yielded these V and J calls. The sample contains tens of thousands of distinct CDR3 sequences, more than 20% of them found a single time. The top ten clonotypes cover roughly 16% of the sample.

Every patient had bone marrow sampled at the time of active disease. Bone marrow mononuclear cells were isolated by Ficoll-Hypaque density gradient centrifugation. To remove myeloma plasma cells, the cells were labeled with CD138 magnetic microbeads on a MACS separator, and CD138-negative cells were then collected by negative selection. Flow cytometry on an Attune NxT with CD138 antibodies was used to check the purity of the isolated cells. Total RNA was extracted using TRIzol reagent and was quantified on a NanoDrop spectrophotometer. Paired RNA-seq and IR-seq were performed on each patient's CD138-negative bone marrow sample. This clonotype was observed many times. Its antigen is still unknown. Qualities for individual bases were not recorded, and no much larger clone is one base off.

Sequencing was carried out using a population of CD138-negative cells sorted from bone marrow. The cell subset or site label, as the study defines it: bone marrow mononuclear cells depleted of CD138+ plasma/myeloma cells by negative magnetic selection. The chain is encoded by TRBV18 joined to TRBJ2-3; the D gene lacks a confident call. The TCR was taken from a donor at least 40 years old with multiple myeloma. For the CDR3, the sequence is CASSRAVDTQYF. In nucleotides, the sequence is TGTGCCAGCTCACGAGCAGTAGATACGCAGTATTTT. With the rest looked up from the reference TRBV18 and TRBJ2-3 genes rather than sequenced, the full variable domain is NAGVMQNPRHLVRRRGQEARLRCSPMKGHSHVYWYRQLPEEGLKFMVYLQKENIIDESGMPKERFSAEFPKEGPSILRIQQVVRGDSAAYFCASSRAVDTQYFGPGTRLTVL.